Listed below are T cell receptor beta chains from one sample, sequenced in a study of beta chain features in type 1 diabetes. Clones were sequenced by immunoSEQ multiplex PCR, and TCRdb holds only the in-frame ones, with some missing. The sample has a few hundred thousand clones; around 15% are singletons. Specimen: naive CD4+ T cells from blood. These receptors originate from a woman between 18 and 29 years old in good health. The conserved cysteine and the conserved F or W are not part of the CDR3 here. The order of the fields is V gene, CDR3 protein.

>TRBV30
AWCRLADTQY
>TRBV4-2
ASSPLGTGATNEKLF
>TRBV30
ACTGGQKSQKETQY
>TRBV7-2
ASSPMTSGRSYNEQF
>TRBV15
ATSRPGLRQNEQF
>TRBV5-1
ASSPTNGQRYGYT
>TRBV30
AWTTNSYNTEAF
>TRBV4-1
ASSQGQGLMPSFRVHEQF
>TRBV29-1
SVTGTGFGSNQPQH
>TRBV30
AWTRGSEQY
>TRBV7-2
ASSTHTGMWTGELF
>TRBV6-5
ASSYLGGELF
>TRBV7-2
ASSLGGGGMYEQF
>TRBV13
ASSFPGQGRETQY
>TRBV18
ASSPESFSGELF
>TRBV7-7
ASSLGQPGANVLT
>TRBV9
ASSVRLAGGAGELF
>TRBV6-6
ASSYRGPVGNYGYT
>TRBV6-5
ASKYRDRGEQY
>TRBV10-3
AISERRVEGYT
>TRBV5-1
ASSAGQGSLYT
>TRBV5-6
ASSPNTGKETQY
>TRBV6-5
ASSYIAEYNEQF
>TRBV29-1
SVCRDRGLGAF
>TRBV9
ASSVGPGTGSTSGANVLT
>TRBV28
ASSASGRSNEQF
>TRBV30
AWTQSTIYNEQF
>TRBV7-6
ASSVQGAGQPQH
>TRBV30
AWSVNVIQETQY
>TRBV30
AWSVLRDTEAF
>TRBV7-9
ASVLSGRTGELF
>TRBV4-1
ASSHPGQYKNIQY
>TRBV7-9
ASSLRDRGTYNEQF
>TRBV30
AWRAQGHQETQY
>TRBV25-1
ATTGLAANNEQF
>TRBV9
ASSGGAYNEQF
>TRBV28
ASSLPVPDTQY
>TRBV6-5
ASSYGSGRTDTQY